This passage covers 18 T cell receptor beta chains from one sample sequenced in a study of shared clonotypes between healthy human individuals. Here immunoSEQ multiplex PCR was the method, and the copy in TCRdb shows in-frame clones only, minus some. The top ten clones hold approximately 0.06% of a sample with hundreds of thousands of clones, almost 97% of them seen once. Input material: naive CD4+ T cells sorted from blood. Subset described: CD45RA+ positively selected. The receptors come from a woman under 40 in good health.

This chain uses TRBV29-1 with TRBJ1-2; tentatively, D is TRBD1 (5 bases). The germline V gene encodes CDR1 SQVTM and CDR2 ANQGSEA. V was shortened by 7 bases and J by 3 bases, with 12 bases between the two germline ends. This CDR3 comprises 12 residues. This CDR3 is CSASRADYGYTF. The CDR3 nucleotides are TGCAGCGCAAGCAGGGCGGACTATGGCTACACCTTC.

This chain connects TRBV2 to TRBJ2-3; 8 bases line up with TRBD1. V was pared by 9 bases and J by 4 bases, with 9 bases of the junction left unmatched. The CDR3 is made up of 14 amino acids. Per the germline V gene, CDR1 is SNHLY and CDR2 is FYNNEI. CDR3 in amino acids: CASNDRGRADTQYF. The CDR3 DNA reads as TGTGCCAGTAATGACAGGGGAAGGGCAGATACGCAGTATTTT.

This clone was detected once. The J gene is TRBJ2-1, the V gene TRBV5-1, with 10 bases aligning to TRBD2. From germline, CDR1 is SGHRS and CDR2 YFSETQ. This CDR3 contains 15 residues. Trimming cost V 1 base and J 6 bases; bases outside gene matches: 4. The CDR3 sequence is CASSLTSGIINEQFF. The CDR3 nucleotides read TGCGCCAGCAGCTTGACTAGCGGGATAATCAATGAGCAGTTCTTC.

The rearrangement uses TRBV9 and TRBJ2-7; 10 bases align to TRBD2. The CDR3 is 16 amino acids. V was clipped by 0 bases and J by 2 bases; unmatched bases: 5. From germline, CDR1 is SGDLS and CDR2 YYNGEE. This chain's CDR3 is CASSVGALAGAYEQYF. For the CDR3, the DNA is TGTGCCAGCAGCGTAGGAGCGCTAGCGGGGGCCTACGAGCAGTACTTC.

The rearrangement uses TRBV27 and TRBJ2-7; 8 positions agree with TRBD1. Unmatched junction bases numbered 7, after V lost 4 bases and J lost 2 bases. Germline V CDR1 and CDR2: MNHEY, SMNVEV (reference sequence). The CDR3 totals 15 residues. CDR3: CASSSPGQVPYEQYF. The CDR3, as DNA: TGTGCCAGCAGTTCCCCGGGACAGGTACCCTACGAGCAGTACTTC.

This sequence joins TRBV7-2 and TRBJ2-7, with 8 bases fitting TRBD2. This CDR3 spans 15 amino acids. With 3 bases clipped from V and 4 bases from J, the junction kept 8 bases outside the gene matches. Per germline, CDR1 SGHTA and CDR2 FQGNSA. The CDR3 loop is CASSFSSSGWYEQYF. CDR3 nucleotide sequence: TGTGCCAGCAGCTTCTCTTCTAGCGGGTGGTACGAGCAGTACTTC.

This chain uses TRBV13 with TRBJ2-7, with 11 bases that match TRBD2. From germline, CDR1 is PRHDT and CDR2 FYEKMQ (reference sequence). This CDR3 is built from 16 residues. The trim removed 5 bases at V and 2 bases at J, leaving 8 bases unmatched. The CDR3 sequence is CASSTSTSGRTYEQYF. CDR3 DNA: TGTGCCAGCAGCACCTCCACTAGCGGGAGAACCTACGAGCAGTACTTC.

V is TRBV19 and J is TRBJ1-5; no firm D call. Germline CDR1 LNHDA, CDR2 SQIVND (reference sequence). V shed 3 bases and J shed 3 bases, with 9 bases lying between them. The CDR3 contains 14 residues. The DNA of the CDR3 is TGTGCCAGTAGTATTACCCCTTCCAATCAGCCCCAGCATTTT. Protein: CASSITPSNQPQHF.

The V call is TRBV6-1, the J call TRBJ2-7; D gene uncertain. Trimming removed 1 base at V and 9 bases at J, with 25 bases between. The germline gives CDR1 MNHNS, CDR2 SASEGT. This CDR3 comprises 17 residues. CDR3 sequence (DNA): TGTGCCAGCAGTGAAGTCCCGTGGAGACTTTCCTCAATTTTGCAGTACTTC. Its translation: CASSEVPWRLSSILQYF.

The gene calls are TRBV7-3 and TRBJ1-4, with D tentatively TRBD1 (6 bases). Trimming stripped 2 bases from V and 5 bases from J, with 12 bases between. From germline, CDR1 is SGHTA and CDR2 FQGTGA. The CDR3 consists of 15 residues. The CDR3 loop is CASSLGGQGNEKLFF. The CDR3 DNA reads TGTGCCAGCAGCTTAGGGGGCCAGGGGAATGAAAAACTGTTTTTT.

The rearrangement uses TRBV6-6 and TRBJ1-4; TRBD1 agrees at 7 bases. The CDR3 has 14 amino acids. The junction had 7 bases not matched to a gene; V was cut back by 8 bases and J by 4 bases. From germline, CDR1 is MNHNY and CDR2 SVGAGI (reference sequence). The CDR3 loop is CASGRDSHNEKLFF. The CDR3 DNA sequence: TGTGCCAGCGGCCGGGACAGCCATAATGAAAAACTGTTTTTT.

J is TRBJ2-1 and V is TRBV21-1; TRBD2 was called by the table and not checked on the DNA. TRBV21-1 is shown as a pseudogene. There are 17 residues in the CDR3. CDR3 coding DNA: TGTGCCAGCAGCAAAAGAGTAGCGGGAGCGGGATACAATGAGCAGTTCTTC. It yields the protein CASSKRVAGAGYNEQFF.

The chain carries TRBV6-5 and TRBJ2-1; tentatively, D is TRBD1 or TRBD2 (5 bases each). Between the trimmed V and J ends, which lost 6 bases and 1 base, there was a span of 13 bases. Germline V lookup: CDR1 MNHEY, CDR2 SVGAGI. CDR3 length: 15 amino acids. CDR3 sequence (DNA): TGTGCCAGCAGACTCGGGGACGGATCCTACAATGAGCAGTTCTTC. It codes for CASRLGDGSYNEQFF.

The CDR3 nucleotides read TGTGCCAGCAGCTTTCAGGGCGGGGGCACAGATACGCAGTATTTT. It yields the protein CASSFQGGGTDTQYF. V usage is TRBV11-3 and J usage is TRBJ2-3, with D tentatively TRBD2 (6 bases). The V gene lost 3 bases and the J gene lost 1 base, with 11 bases spanning the gap. This CDR3 region has 15 residues. The V gene's germline CDR1 is SGHNT and CDR2 YENEEA.

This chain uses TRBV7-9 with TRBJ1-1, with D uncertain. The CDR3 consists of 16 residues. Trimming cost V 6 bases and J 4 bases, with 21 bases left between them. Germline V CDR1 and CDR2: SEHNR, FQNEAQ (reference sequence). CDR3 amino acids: CASRSSRGPLGTEAFF. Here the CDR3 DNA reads TGTGCCAGCAGATCCTCCCGTGGCCCACTGGGCACTGAAGCTTTCTTT.

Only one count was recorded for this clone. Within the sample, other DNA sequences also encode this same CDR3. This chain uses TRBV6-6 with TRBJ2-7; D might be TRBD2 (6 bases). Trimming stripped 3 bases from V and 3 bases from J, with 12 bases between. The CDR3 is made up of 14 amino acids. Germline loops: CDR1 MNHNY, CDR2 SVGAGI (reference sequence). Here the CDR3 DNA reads TGTGCCAGCAGTTATGGCCGGGACTTCTACGAGCAGTACTTC. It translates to CASSYGRDFYEQYF.

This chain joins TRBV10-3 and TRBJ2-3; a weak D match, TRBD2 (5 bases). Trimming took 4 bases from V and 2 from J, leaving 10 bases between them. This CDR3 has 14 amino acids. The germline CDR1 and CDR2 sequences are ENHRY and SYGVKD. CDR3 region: CAISGGYLTDTQYF. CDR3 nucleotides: TGTGCCATCAGTGGCGGGTACCTCACAGATACGCAGTATTTT.

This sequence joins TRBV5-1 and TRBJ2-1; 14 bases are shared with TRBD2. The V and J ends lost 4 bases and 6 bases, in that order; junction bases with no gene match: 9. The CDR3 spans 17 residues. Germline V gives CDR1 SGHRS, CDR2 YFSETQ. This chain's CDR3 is CASSIGTSGSPLNEQFF. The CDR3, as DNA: TGCGCCAGCAGCATTGGGACTAGCGGGAGTCCCCTCAATGAGCAGTTCTTC.